Listed below are T cell receptor beta chains from one sample, sequenced in a study of T cells in localized non-small cell lung cancer. Generated by immunoSEQ multiplex PCR, the TCRdb table keeps only in-frame clones and is missing some. The sample comprises under 65,000 clones, approximately 90% of which are singletons, and about 20% rests with the top ten. The specimen was peripheral blood, collected before any cancer treatment. Source of these receptors: a man aged 40-75 years with stage I squamous cell lung carcinoma. Each CDR3 is given without its conserved first and last residue. The D gene is left open where the match is weak.

d_call v_call cdr3_aa
TRBD1 TRBV10-1 AVRDSRNEQF
TRBD1 TRBV6-5 ASSYSTGLAKNIQY
TRBD1 TRBV10-3 AITIGTGGSYEQY
. TRBV11-3 ASSSLASGANVLT
. TRBV10-1 ASRGSATDPQPQH
TRBD2 TRBV7-2 ASSSGTSGRARYNEQF
TRBD2 TRBV28 ASSLTSGSSLGANVLT
. TRBV4-2 ASSQATGETRETQY
. TRBV4-3 ASSQKTESSYEQY
. TRBV5-1 ASSLGSIQETQY
TRBD2 TRBV5-4 ASSSSGRGVQETQY
TRBD2 TRBV28 ASSSASGGKEQY
TRBD2 TRBV6-1 ASSFGTSGTGELF
TRBD2 TRBV14 ASSPLGTSGRTDTQY
. TRBV5-8 ASSSDRIPGNTIY
TRBD1 TRBV5-1 ASSPGTGGYEQY
. TRBV21-1 ASSSLGGDEQF
. TRBV10-3 ATWRGGRTNEKLF
. TRBV4-3 ASSQGGVLNEKLF
. TRBV5-8 ASTRPGQNIQY
. TRBV6-5 ASRGSSYNEQF
TRBD1 TRBV11-3 ASSFSGTANTEAF
. TRBV28 ASSLGGEIYEQY
. TRBV4-2 ASSLDRPLDGSNQPQH
TRBD1 TRBV28 ASSQDRGYNTEAF
. TRBV29-1 SVMGGRPYGYT
. TRBV28 ASSLFPSSGQETQY
. TRBV6-1 ASSWQGNNQPQH
TRBD1 TRBV14 ASSQKRAGGYEQY
. TRBV30 AWSVLSSGGNTEAF
. TRBV2 ASSEGASIYGYT
. TRBV30 AWNNPFRGESRTEAF
TRBD1 TRBV28 ASSFHSGQGARHNEQF
. TRBV2 ASSPRQTSNTEAF
. TRBV27 ASSFRGSSYNEQF
TRBD1 TRBV7-2 ASSPGQGPFGDNEQF
TRBD1 TRBV7-6 ASSLNQGQGGLETQY
. TRBV28 ASTLSPGNTIY
TRBD1 TRBV7-2 ASSGASGDRSYGYT
TRBD2 TRBV5-1 ASSFPGTSGSGSYNEQF
. TRBV6-5 ATNGRHGYT
. TRBV14 ASSQEGDPRPNTGELF